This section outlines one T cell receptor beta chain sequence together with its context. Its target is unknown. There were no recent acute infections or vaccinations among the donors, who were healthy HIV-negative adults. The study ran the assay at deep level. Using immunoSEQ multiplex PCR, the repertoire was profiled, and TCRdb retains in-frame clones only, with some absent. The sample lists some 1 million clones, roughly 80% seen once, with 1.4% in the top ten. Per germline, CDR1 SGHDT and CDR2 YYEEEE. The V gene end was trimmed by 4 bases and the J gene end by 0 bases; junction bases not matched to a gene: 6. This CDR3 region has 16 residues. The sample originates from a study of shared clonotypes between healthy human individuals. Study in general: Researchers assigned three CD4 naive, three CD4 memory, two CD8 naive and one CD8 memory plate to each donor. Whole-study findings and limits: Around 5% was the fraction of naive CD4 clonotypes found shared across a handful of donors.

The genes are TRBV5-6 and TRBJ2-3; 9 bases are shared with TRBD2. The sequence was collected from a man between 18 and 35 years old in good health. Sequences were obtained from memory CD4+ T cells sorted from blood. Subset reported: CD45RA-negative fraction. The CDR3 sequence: CASSPLAGYSTDTQYF. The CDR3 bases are TGTGCCAGCAGCCCCCTAGCGGGGTATAGCACAGATACGCAGTATTTT.